This paragraph covers one T cell receptor beta chain sequence. Its antigen is as yet unknown. The sample comes from a study of identical twins. Overall study findings and caveats: Zero-insertion results could be subject to partial confounding by invariant MAIT and iNKT cells. In monozygotic twins, models underestimated the sharing of out-of-frame TCR alpha. Shared out-of-frame alpha sequences (those common to twins) showed excess low generation probability.

With template switching, a universal primer site was added, and the cDNA carried unique molecular identifiers. One entry per CDR3 protein, called by TCRdb with MiXCR from the 5' RACE reads. Altogether hundreds of thousands of distinct CDR3 sequences are present, approximately 6.8% being singletons, with the ten largest covering 5.4%. CDR1 and CDR2 (germline): MNHEY, SMNVEV (reference sequence). Trimming left V 3 bases short and J 3 bases short, with 8 bases between. The CDR3 covers 13 residues. This sample also belongs to another study, concerning yellow fever vaccine responses in identical twins.

The chain is built from TRBV27 and TRBJ1-2; the D gene is possibly TRBD1 (5 bases). The sequence came from a woman aged 18-29 years in good health. Sample: CD8+ T cells sorted from blood. The CDR3 is CASSFSRDYGYTF. In DNA form, the CDR3 reads TGTGCCAGCAGTTTCTCCAGGGACTATGGCTACACCTTC.